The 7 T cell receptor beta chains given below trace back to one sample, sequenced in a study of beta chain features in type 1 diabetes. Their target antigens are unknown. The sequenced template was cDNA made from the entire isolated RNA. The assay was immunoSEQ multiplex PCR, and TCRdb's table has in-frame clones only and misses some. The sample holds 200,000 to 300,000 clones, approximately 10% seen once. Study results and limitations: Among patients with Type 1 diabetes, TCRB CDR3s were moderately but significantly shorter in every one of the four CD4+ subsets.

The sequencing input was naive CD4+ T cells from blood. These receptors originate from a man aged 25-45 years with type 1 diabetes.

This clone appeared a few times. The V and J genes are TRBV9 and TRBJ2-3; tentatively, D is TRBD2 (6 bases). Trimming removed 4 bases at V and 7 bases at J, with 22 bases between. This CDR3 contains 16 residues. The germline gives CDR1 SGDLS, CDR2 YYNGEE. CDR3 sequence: CASSPNAGSGGNTQYF. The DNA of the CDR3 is TGTGCCAGCAGCCCCAACGCAGGTTCCGGAGGGAATACGCAGTATTTT.

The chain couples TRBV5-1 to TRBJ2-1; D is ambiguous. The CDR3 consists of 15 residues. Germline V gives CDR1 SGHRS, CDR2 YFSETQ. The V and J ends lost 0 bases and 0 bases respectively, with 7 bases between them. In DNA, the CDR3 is TGCGCCAGCAGCTTGGGTCGTAGCTCCTACAATGAGCAGTTCTTC. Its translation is CASSLGRSSYNEQFF.

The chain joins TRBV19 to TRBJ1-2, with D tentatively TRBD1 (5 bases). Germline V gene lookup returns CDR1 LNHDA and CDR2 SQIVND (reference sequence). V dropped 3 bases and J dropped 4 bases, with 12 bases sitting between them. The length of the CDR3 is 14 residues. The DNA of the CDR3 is TGTGCCAGTAGTATTGACAGAGCGGGCTATGGCTACACCTTC. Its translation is CASSIDRAGYGYTF.

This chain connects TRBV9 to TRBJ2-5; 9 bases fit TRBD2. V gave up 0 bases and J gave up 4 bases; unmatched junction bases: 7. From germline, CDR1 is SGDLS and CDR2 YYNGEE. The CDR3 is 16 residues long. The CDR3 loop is CASSVDPRGGRETQYF. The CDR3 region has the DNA TGTGCCAGCAGCGTAGACCCGCGGGGGGGCCGAGAGACCCAGTACTTC.

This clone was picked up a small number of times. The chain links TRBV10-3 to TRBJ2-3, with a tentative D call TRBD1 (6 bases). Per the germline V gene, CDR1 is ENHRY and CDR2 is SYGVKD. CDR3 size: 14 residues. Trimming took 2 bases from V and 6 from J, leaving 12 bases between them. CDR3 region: CAISEKQGKDTQYF. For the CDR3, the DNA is TGTGCCATCAGTGAGAAACAGGGCAAGGATACGCAGTATTTT.

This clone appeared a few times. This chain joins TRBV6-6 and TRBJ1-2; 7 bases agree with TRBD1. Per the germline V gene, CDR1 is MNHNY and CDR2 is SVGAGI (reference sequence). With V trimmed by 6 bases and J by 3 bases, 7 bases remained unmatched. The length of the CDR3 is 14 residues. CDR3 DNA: TGTGCCAGCAGCGGGGACAGCAAGTACTATGGCTACACCTTC. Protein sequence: CASSGDSKYYGYTF.

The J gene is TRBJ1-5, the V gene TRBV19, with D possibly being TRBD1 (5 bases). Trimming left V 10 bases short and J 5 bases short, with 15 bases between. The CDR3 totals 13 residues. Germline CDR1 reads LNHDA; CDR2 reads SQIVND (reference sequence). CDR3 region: CATSAGGDQPQHF. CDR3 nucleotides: TGTGCCACCTCTGCGGGGGGGGATCAGCCCCAGCATTTT.